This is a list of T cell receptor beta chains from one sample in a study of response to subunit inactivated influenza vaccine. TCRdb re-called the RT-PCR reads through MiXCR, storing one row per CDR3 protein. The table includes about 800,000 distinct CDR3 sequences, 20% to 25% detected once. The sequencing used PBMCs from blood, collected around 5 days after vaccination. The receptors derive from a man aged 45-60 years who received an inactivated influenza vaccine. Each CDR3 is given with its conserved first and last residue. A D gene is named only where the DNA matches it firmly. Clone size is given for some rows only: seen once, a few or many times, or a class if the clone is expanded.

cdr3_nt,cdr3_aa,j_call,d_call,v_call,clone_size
TGTGCCAGCTCCAAGTCCCAGGATAACTATGGCTACACCTTC,CASSKSQDNYGYTF,TRBJ1-2,NA,TRBV18,NA
TGTGCCAGCAGCTTATCTCTAGCGGGAGAGGAAAATGAGCAGTTCTTC,CASSLSLAGEENEQFF,TRBJ2-1,TRBD2,TRBV11-2,NA
TGTGCCAGCAAAATTAGCGGGGGGGCCTGGGAGACCCAGTACTTC,CASKISGGAWETQYF,TRBJ2-5,TRBD2,TRBV6-1,few
TGTGCCAGCAGTGATCCGGGGAGGGACATTCAGTACTTC,CASSDPGRDIQYF,TRBJ2-4,TRBD2,TRBV25-1,NA
TGTGCCAGCAGCTTAGCTAGCGGGATTGGGGAGACCCAGTACTTC,CASSLASGIGETQYF,TRBJ2-5,TRBD2,TRBV7-2,NA
TGCAGTGCTAGTTCAGGATGGGGCACAGATACGCAGTATTTT,CSASSGWGTDTQYF,TRBJ2-3,NA,TRBV20-1,few
TGTGCCACCACACGGGGCTACGAGCAGTACTTC,CATTRGYEQYF,TRBJ2-7,NA,TRBV25-1,NA
TGTGCCAGCAGTGCACAGTACGAGCAGTACTTC,CASSAQYEQYF,TRBJ2-7,NA,TRBV2,few
TGCAGCGCCAGCCGGGACACAGATACGCAGTATTTT,CSASRDTDTQYF,TRBJ2-3,NA,TRBV29-1,NA
TGCAGTGCTAGAAAAGGGAGGGGCTACACCTTC,CSARKGRGYTF,TRBJ1-2,NA,TRBV20-1,NA
TGTGCCAGCAGCCAAGTAAAGGTACCTAACTATGGCTACACCTTC,CASSQVKVPNYGYTF,TRBJ1-2,NA,TRBV3-1,few
TGTGCCAGCAGTAGCTTGCCCGGGACTAGCGGGATTTACGAGCAGTACTTC,CASSSLPGTSGIYEQYF,TRBJ2-7,TRBD2,TRBV6-1,NA
TGTGCCAGCAGCCCCTCGACTAGCGGGGGGTACAATGAGCAGTTCTTC,CASSPSTSGGYNEQFF,TRBJ2-1,TRBD2,TRBV11-2,NA
TGCAGGCTTCAGGGGGCCTCCTACGAGCAGTACTTC,CRLQGASYEQYF,TRBJ2-7,TRBD1,TRBV20-1,NA
TGTGCCAGCAGTTTATCTTCCTGGGGGCGCGAATCACCCCTCCACTTT,CASSLSSWGRESPLHF,TRBJ1-6,NA,TRBV27,NA
TGCAGTGCTGTACACCGGGACGGACCCAATGAGCAGTTCTTC,CSAVHRDGPNEQFF,TRBJ2-1,NA,TRBV20-1,few
TGTGCCAGCAGTTTGTCTCCTAGCAATCAGCCCCAGCATTTT,CASSLSPSNQPQHF,TRBJ1-5,NA,TRBV12-3/TRBV12-4,many
TGTGCCAGCAGCGTAGGTGACGGGGGGTTCGACGAGCAGTACTTC,CASSVGDGGFDEQYF,TRBJ2-7,TRBD2,TRBV9,few
TGTGCCAGCAGCTCCGGACAGGGACCCCTCTCCTACAATGAGCAGTTCTTC,CASSSGQGPLSYNEQFF,TRBJ2-1,TRBD1,TRBV12-3/TRBV12-4,many
TGTGCCAGCAGTTACGGGCTTAGGACTGAAGCTTTCTTT,CASSYGLRTEAFF,TRBJ1-1,NA,TRBV6-5,few
TGCGCCAGCAGCCAAGATCCTCCACTAGCGGCCTACAATGAGCAGTTCTTC,CASSQDPPLAAYNEQFF,TRBJ2-1,TRBD2,TRBV4-1,few
TGTGCCAGCAGTTTATTTAGCGGGGCCAAAAACATTCAGTACTTC,CASSLFSGAKNIQYF,TRBJ2-4,TRBD2,TRBV28,NA
TGCAGTGCTAGATCCCGGGGTTCAGGGGGGGAGCTGTTTTTT,CSARSRGSGGELFF,TRBJ2-2,NA,TRBV20-1,few
TGTGCCAGCAGGTTACAGGGGGGAAGCAATCAGCCCCAGCATTTT,CASRLQGGSNQPQHF,TRBJ1-5,TRBD1,TRBV28,NA
TGCAGTGCTAGACACTTGACTAGCGGATCCTACAATGAGCAGTTCTTC,CSARHLTSGSYNEQFF,TRBJ2-1,TRBD2,TRBV20-1,few
TGTGCCTGGACCATCCCCGGGATCGTGGGGGCACTGACCGGGGAGCTGTTTTTT,CAWTIPGIVGALTGELFF,TRBJ2-2,NA,TRBV30,few
TGCGCCAGCGGCCCGACAGGGGCCCCCGGAGATACGCAGTATTTT,CASGPTGAPGDTQYF,TRBJ2-3,TRBD1,TRBV5-1,few
TGCGCCAGCACCCCTCAGACTAGTTCCGAGCAGTACTTC,CASTPQTSSEQYF,TRBJ2-7,NA,TRBV5-1,NA
TGTGCCAGCAGTTACGGACATGCCACGGGCAGTGAGCAGTTCTTC,CASSYGHATGSEQFF,TRBJ2-1,NA,TRBV12-3/TRBV12-4,NA
TGTGCCAGCAGTTTTGCAGGGAGGAGCAATCAGCCCCAGCATTTT,CASSFAGRSNQPQHF,TRBJ1-5,NA,TRBV12-3/TRBV12-4,few
TGCGCCAGCAGCCCTCAGGGGGCCATCACCTACGAGCAGTACTTC,CASSPQGAITYEQYF,TRBJ2-7,TRBD1,TRBV5-1,few
TGTGCCAGCAGTGGAGAACGGGGGGGAAATTCACCCCTCCACTTT,CASSGERGGNSPLHF,TRBJ1-6,NA,TRBV2,once
TGTGCCAGCAGCTACGGACTAGCGGGGGGTGACGGGGAGCTGTTTTTT,CASSYGLAGGDGELFF,TRBJ2-2,TRBD2,TRBV7-8,NA
TGTGCCAGCAGCTTAGGACTAGCGGGAGGGGGCTCCTACAATGAGCAGTTCTTC,CASSLGLAGGGSYNEQFF,TRBJ2-1,TRBD2,TRBV11-2,few
TGCTGTGCTATGCCGACTAGCGGAGGCTCCTACAATGAGCAGTTCTTC,CCAMPTSGGSYNEQFF,TRBJ2-1,TRBD2,TRBV20-1,NA
TGCAGTGCTAGAGTACCGGGCAGTTACAATGAGCAGTTCTTC,CSARVPGSYNEQFF,TRBJ2-1,NA,TRBV20-1,NA
TGCAGTGCCGCGCCGGGAGGACTGAACACTGAAGCTTTCTTT,CSAAPGGLNTEAFF,TRBJ1-1,NA,TRBV20-1,NA
TGCAGTGCTAGAGCCCCCGGGTCGGAAAACTATGGCTACACCTTC,CSARAPGSENYGYTF,TRBJ1-2,NA,TRBV20-1,many
TGTGCCACCAGTGATCCGATAGCGGGAGTCTACAATGAGCAGTTCTTC,CATSDPIAGVYNEQFF,TRBJ2-1,TRBD2,TRBV24-1,NA
TGTGCCAGTAGTAGGGATCAGGGGGTGTTTGGAAGGACCAAAGTGGGAAAGCAGTTCTTC,CASSRDQGVFGRTKVGKQFF,TRBJ2-1,TRBD1,TRBV19,many